The 22 T cell receptor beta chains given below trace back to one sample, sequenced in a study of cytomegalovirus exposure and HLA in healthy donors. The data were produced by immunoSEQ multiplex PCR, yet TCRdb's version contains in-frame clones alone and is incomplete. This repertoire shows 90,000 or so clones, 96% found once; its top ten account for 0.6% to 0.85%. The sequencing input was PBMCs. All receptors come from a man between 18 and 35 years old in good health and CMV-seronegative.

V and J are TRBV7-9 and TRBJ1-5; D gene ambiguous. CDR1 is SEHNR, CDR2 FQNEAQ, per germline (reference sequence). The CDR3 contains 14 residues. Trimming removed 4 bases at V and 2 bases at J, with 9 bases between. CDR3 region: CASSSSSGNQPQHF. In DNA, the CDR3 is TGTGCCAGCAGCTCCTCGAGTGGCAATCAGCCCCAGCATTTT.

V gene TRBV29-1 combines with J gene TRBJ1-1; 8 bases agree with TRBD1. The length of the CDR3 is 14 residues. V shed 5 bases and J 4 bases; nucleotides not matched to a gene: 9. Germline CDR1 is SQVTM and CDR2 is ANQGSEA. CDR3 loop: CSVPGTGAGTEAFF. As DNA, the CDR3 is TGCAGCGTTCCCGGGACAGGAGCAGGCACTGAAGCTTTCTTT.

This chain joins TRBV5-5 and TRBJ1-5; 9 bases line up with TRBD1. Germline loops: CDR1 SGHKS, CDR2 YYEKEE (reference sequence). This CDR3 has 17 amino acids. V lost 4 bases, J lost 5 bases, and 13 bases stayed unmatched. The chain's CDR3 is CASSLRTTGGGDQPQHF. The CDR3 DNA sequence: TGTGCCAGCAGCCTTAGAACGACAGGGGGAGGCGATCAGCCCCAGCATTTT. The full variable domain, in which reference TRBV5-5 and TRBJ1-5 provide the parts outside the CDR3, is DAGVTQSPTHLIKTRGQQVTLRCSPISGHKSVSWYQQVLGQGPQFIFQYYEKEERGRGNFPDRFSARQFPNYSSELNVNALLLGDSALYLCASSLRTTGGGDQPQHFGDGTRLSIL.

The rearrangement uses TRBV18 and TRBJ2-1, with 10 bases aligning to TRBD2. The length of the CDR3 is 14 residues. With 5 bases clipped from V and 4 bases from J, the junction kept 2 bases outside the gene matches. CDR1 is KGHSH and CDR2 is LQKENI in the germline V gene. The CDR3 nucleotides read TGTGCCAGCTCAACTAGCGGGGAGTACAATGAGCAGTTCTTC. Its translation: CASSTSGEYNEQFF.

The chain has TRBV12-5 and TRBJ1-2; tentative D call: TRBD1 (6 bases). CDR3 size: 16 residues. The germline CDR1 and CDR2 sequences are LGHNT and FRNRAP. The V and J ends lost 0 bases and 2 bases respectively, with 13 bases between them. CDR3 sequence reads: CASGLVLPGVNYGYTF. In DNA form, the CDR3 reads TGTGCTAGTGGTTTGGTACTCCCAGGGGTAAACTATGGCTACACCTTC.

This clone was recorded once. V usage is TRBV7-3 and J usage is TRBJ2-3, with D possibly being TRBD2 (6 bases). Trimming left V 2 bases short and J 4 bases short, with 22 bases between. In germline, CDR1 is SGHTA, CDR2 FQGTGA. The CDR3 contains 18 residues. The CDR3 spells CASSLLWSGTGAADTQYF. In nucleotides, the CDR3 is TGTGCCAGCAGCTTACTATGGTCAGGGACGGGAGCGGCAGATACGCAGTATTTT.

The chain combines TRBV10-3 with TRBJ2-3; tentatively, D is TRBD2 (5 bases). The CDR3 runs 15 residues. The V end lost 6 bases, the J end lost 1 base, and 14 bases lay between the germline ends. From germline, CDR1 is ENHRY and CDR2 SYGVKD. CDR3 bases: TGTGCCATCAGCCAACTCGGGGTCGGCACAGATACGCAGTATTTT. Its protein product is CAISQLGVGTDTQYF.

The V call is TRBV9, the J call TRBJ1-2, with 9 bases matching TRBD1. Germline loops: CDR1 SGDLS, CDR2 YYNGEE. The CDR3 runs to 15 residues. After removal of 4 bases from V and 8 bases from J, the junction contained 12 bases not matched to a gene. The CDR3 loop is CASSPGPGQGEGYTF. CDR3 sequence (DNA): TGTGCCAGCAGCCCCGGCCCGGGACAGGGTGAGGGCTACACCTTC.

This chain uses TRBV10-3 with TRBJ1-3; D remains ambiguous. The CDR3 totals 22 residues. From germline, CDR1 is ENHRY and CDR2 SYGVKD. Trimming took off 0 bases at V and 0 bases at J, with 27 bases between the two ends. CDR3 region: CAISESSLDSMYLGGSGNTIYF. DNA of the CDR3: TGTGCCATCAGTGAGTCGAGCTTGGACTCAATGTATTTAGGAGGCTCTGGAAACACCATATATTTT.

Concerning this clone: Other DNA sequences of this sample code for an identical CDR3. CDR3 region: CASSYSGGNEKLFF. DNA of the CDR3: TGTGCCAGCAGTTACTCAGGGGGCAATGAAAAACTGTTTTTT. The V gene is TRBV6-5, the J gene TRBJ1-4; 7 bases align to TRBD1. V lost 0 bases to trimming and J lost 5 bases; unmatched junction nucleotides: 0. The CDR3 length is 14 residues. Per germline, CDR1 MNHEY and CDR2 SVGAGI.

The DNA of the CDR3 is TGTGCCAGCAGGTCACACAGGAGTTTGAACACTGAAGCTTTCTTT. Its protein is CASRSHRSLNTEAFF. The V gene is TRBV6-5, the J gene TRBJ1-1; possible D gene TRBD1, 5 bases. This CDR3 is 15 amino acids long. The germline V gene encodes CDR1 MNHEY and CDR2 SVGAGI. Trimming took off 6 bases at V and 0 bases at J, with 14 bases between the two ends.

The chain combines TRBV27 with TRBJ2-3, with 9 bases that match TRBD1. The CDR3 contains 18 residues. The V gene's germline CDR1 is MNHEY and CDR2 SMNVEV (reference sequence). V was pared by 6 bases and J by 8 bases, with 21 bases of the junction left unmatched. Written as DNA, the CDR3 is TGTGCCAGCAGATATACGAACAGACCGGGACAGGGTTCCGGTACGCAGTATTTT. This translates into CASRYTNRPGQGSGTQYF.

V is TRBV2 and J is TRBJ1-2, with a tentative D call TRBD1 (5 bases). CDR3 length: 14 residues. Germline assignment: CDR1 SNHLY and CDR2 FYNNEI. V shed 3 bases and J shed 1 base, with 9 bases lying between them. The CDR3 spells CASSDRADNYGYTF. CDR3 coding DNA: TGTGCCAGCAGTGACAGGGCGGATAACTATGGCTACACCTTC.

The J gene is TRBJ2-1, the V gene TRBV11-3, with 7 positions matching TRBD2. The V gene's germline CDR1 is SGHNT and CDR2 YENEEA. The V segment lost 2 bases and the J segment 2 bases; nucleotides outside the gene matches: 3. The CDR3 covers 15 residues. The CDR3 DNA follows: TGTGCCAGCAGCTTACGGGGGGTCCCCTACAATGAGCAGTTCTTC. It codes for CASSLRGVPYNEQFF.

The V and J genes are TRBV11-1 and TRBJ2-7, with 9 bases identical to TRBD1. Germline CDR1 is SGHAT and CDR2 is FQDESV (reference sequence). The CDR3 contains 14 residues. Trimming removed 5 bases from V and 4 bases from J; junction bases left unmatched: 6. As DNA, the CDR3 is TGTGCCAGCAGCGCACAGGGGGCGGGATACGAGCAGTACTTC. Translated: CASSAQGAGYEQYF.

This clone was observed once. V usage is TRBV25-1 and J usage is TRBJ1-1; the match to TRBD1 covers 9 bases. The germline gives CDR1 MGHDK, CDR2 SYGVNS. The CDR3 contains 13 residues. V gave up 8 bases and J gave up 4 bases; unmatched junction bases: 5. CDR3 sequence reads: CASAGQGFTEAFF. In nucleotides, the CDR3 is TGTGCCAGCGCCGGACAGGGGTTCACTGAAGCTTTCTTT.

This clone was detected only once. This chain joins TRBV5-4 and TRBJ2-3, with 7 nucleotides matching TRBD2. The J segment lost 7 bases and the V segment lost 3 bases, leaving 8 bases of the junction unmatched. The CDR3 loop spans 14 amino acids. CDR1 and CDR2 from the germline V gene are SGHNT and YYREEE (reference sequence). Here the CDR3 DNA reads TGTGCCAGCAGCTGGGGGGGAGGGCCGTATACGCAGTATTTT. Protein sequence: CASSWGGGPYTQYF.

The chain uses TRBV7-9 and TRBJ2-2, with 7 bases aligning to TRBD1. Germline V gene sequence: CDR1 SEHNR, CDR2 FQNEAQ (reference sequence). The CDR3 runs 14 residues. V dropped 5 bases and J dropped 4; count of bases not matched to a gene: 4. CDR3 amino acids: CASSMRTGTGELFF. DNA of the CDR3: TGTGCCAGCAGCATGAGGACAGGCACCGGGGAGCTGTTTTTT.

The chain links TRBV6-5 to TRBJ2-3; D is unresolved. The germline V and J ends were trimmed by 5 bases and 5 bases, with 5 bases remaining between them. This CDR3 comprises 11 residues. Germline loops: CDR1 MNHEY, CDR2 SVGAGI. CDR3 sequence (DNA): TGTGCCAGCAGTCCAGGAGATACGCAGTATTTT. As protein: CASSPGDTQYF.

As DNA, the CDR3 is TGTGCCAGCAGCACCGGGAACAACTATGGCTACACCTTC. As protein: CASSTGNNYGYTF. V is TRBV7-9 and J is TRBJ1-2; D unresolved. Germline loops: CDR1 SEHNR, CDR2 FQNEAQ (reference sequence). V shed 5 bases and J shed 2 bases, with 9 bases lying between them. CDR3 length equals 13 residues.

The rearrangement links TRBV11-2 to TRBJ2-7, with D possibly being TRBD1 (6 bases). CDR1 and CDR2 from the germline V gene are SGHAT and FQNNGV. The V gene lost 2 bases and the J gene lost 0 bases, with 8 bases spanning the gap. The CDR3 sequence is 14 residues long. The CDR3 loop reads CASSLQGSSYEQYF. CDR3 in DNA: TGTGCCAGCAGCTTACAGGGGAGCTCCTACGAGCAGTACTTC.

The rearrangement joins TRBV25-1 to TRBJ2-3; 9 positions agree with TRBD1. In germline, CDR1 is MGHDK, CDR2 SYGVNS. Trimming took 4 bases from V and 2 from J; bases not matched to a gene: 4. The length of the CDR3 is 15 residues. The CDR3, as DNA: TGTGCCAGCAGTGGGACAGGGGACGTCACAGATACGCAGTATTTT. Its protein product is CASSGTGDVTDTQYF.